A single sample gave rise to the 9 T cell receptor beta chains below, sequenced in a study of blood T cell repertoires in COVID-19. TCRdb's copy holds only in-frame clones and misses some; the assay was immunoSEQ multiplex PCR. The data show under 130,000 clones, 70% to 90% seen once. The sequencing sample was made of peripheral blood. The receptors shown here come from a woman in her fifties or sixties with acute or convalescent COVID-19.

CDR3 sequence reads: CASSLGGALVEKLFF. CDR3 coding DNA: TGTGCCAGCAGTTTAGGGGGGGCGCTGGTTGAAAAACTGTTTTTT. V is TRBV28 and J is TRBJ1-4; D may be TRBD1 (6 bases). The CDR3 extends over 15 amino acids. Trimming took 2 bases from V and 7 from J, leaving 14 bases between them. The germline V gene encodes CDR1 MDHEN and CDR2 SYDVKM.

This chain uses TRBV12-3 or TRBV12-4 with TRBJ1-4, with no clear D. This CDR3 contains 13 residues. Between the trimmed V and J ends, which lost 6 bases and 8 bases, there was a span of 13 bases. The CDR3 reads CASSLIHGEKLFF. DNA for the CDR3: TGTGCCAGCAGCTTAATCCACGGGGAAAAACTGTTTTTT.

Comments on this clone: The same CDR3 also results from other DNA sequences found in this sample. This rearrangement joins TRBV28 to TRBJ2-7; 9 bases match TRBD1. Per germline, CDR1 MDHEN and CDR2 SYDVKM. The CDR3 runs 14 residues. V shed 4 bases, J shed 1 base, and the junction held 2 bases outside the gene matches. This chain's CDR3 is CASSSGTGSYEQYF. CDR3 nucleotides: TGTGCCAGCAGTTCCGGGACAGGGTCCTACGAGCAGTACTTC.

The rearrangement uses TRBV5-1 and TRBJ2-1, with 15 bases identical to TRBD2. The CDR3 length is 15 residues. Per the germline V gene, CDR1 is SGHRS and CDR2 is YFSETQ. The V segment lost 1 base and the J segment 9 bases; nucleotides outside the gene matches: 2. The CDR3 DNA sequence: TGCGCCAGCAGCTTGCGGACTAGCGGGAGGGGTGAGCAGTTCTTC. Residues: CASSLRTSGRGEQFF.

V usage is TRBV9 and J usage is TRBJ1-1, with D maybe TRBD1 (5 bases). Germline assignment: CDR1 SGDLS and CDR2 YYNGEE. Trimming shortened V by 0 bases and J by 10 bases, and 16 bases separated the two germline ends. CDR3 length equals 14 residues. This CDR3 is CASSVGSQGGVAFF. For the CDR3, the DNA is TGTGCCAGCAGCGTAGGATCTCAGGGAGGGGTAGCTTTCTTT.

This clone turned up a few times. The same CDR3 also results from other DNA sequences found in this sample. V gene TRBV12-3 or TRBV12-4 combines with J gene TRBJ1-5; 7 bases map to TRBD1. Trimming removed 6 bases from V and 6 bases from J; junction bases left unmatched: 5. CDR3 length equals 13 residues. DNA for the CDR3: TGTGCCAGCAGGACAGGGTTTGGTCAGCCCCAGCATTTT. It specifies CASRTGFGQPQHF.

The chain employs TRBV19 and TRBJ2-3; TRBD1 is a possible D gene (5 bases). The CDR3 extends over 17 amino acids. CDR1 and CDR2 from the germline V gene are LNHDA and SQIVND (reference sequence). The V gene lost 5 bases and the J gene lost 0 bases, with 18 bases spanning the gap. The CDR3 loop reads CASSPWTLLASTDTQYF. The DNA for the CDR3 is TGTGCCAGTAGTCCCTGGACACTCCTGGCTAGCACAGATACGCAGTATTTT.

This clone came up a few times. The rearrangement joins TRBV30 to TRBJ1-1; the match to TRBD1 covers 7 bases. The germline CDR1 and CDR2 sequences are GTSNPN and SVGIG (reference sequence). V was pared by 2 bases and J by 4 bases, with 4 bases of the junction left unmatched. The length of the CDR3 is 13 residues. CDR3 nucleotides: TGTGCCTGGAGTCCCACAGGGGTCACTGAAGCTTTCTTT. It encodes CAWSPTGVTEAFF.

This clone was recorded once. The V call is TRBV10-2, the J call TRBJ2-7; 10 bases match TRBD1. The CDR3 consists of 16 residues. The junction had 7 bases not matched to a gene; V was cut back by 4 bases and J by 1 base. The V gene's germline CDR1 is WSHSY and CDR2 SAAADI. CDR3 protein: CASSVIRDRGSYEQYF. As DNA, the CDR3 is TGCGCCAGCAGTGTTATCCGGGACAGGGGTTCCTACGAGCAGTACTTC.